This TCR beta chain is drawn from a study of T cell responses to AZD1222 COVID-19 vaccine. The assay was immunoSEQ multiplex PCR, and TCRdb's table has in-frame clones only and misses some. This sample has about 130,000 clones, with around 90% found just once. The CDR3 is made up of 18 amino acids. V was pared by 3 bases and J by 0 bases, with 15 bases between. In germline, CDR1 is MNHEY, CDR2 SMNVEV (reference sequence). This sequence was found in an adult who received the AZD1222 COVID-19 vaccine. The sequenced sample was peripheral blood, obtained 28 days after the second AZD1222 dose. The chain joins TRBV27 to TRBJ1-6, with D possibly being TRBD1 (5 bases). CDR3 loop: CASSFTGPDLSYNSPLHF. The CDR3 bases are TGTGCCAGCAGTTTCACGGGACCGGACCTCTCCTATAATTCACCCCTCCACTTT.